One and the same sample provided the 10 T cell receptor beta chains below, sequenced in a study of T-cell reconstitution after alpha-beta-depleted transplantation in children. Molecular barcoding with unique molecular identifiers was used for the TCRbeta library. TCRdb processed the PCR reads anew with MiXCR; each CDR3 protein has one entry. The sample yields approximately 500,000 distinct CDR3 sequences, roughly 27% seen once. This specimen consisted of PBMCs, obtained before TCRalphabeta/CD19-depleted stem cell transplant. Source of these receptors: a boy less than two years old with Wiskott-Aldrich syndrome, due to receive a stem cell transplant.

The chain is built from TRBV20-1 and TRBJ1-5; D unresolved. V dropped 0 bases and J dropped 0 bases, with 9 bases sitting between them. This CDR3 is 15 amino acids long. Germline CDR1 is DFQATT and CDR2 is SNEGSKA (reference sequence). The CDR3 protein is CSARDRADSNQPQHF. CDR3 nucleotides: TGCAGTGCTAGAGATCGGGCCGATAGCAATCAGCCCCAGCATTTT.

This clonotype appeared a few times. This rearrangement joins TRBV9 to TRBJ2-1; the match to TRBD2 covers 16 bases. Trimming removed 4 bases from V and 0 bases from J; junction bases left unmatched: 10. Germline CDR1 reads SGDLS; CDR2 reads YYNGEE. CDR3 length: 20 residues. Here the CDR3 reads CASSPRRGTSGRASYNEQFF. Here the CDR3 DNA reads TGTGCCAGCAGCCCCCGACGTGGGACTAGCGGGAGGGCCTCCTACAATGAGCAGTTCTTC. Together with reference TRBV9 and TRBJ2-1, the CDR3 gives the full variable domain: DSGVTQTPKHLITATGQRVTLRCSPRSGDLSVYWYQQSLDQGLQFLIQYYNGEERAKGNILERFSAQQFPDLHSELNLSSLELGDSALYFCASSPRRGTSGRASYNEQFFGPGTRLTVL.

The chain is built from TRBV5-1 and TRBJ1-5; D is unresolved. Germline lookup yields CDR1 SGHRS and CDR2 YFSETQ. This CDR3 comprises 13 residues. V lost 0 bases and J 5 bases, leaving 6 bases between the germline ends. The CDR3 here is CASSLDWDQPQHF. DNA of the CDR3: TGCGCCAGCAGCTTGGACTGGGATCAGCCCCAGCATTTT.

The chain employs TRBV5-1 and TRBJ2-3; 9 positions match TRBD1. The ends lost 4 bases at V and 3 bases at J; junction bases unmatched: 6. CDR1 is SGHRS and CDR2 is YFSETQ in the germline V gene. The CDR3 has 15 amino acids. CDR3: CASSPRTGETDTQYF. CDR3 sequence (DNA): TGCGCCAGCAGCCCACGGACAGGGGAGACAGATACGCAGTATTTT.

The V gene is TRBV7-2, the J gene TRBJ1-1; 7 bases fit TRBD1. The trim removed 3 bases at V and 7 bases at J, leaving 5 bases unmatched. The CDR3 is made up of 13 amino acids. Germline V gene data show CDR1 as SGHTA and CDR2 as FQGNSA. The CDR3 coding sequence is TGTGCCAGCAGCTTCCGCCGGGACAGTGAAGCTTTCTTT. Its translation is CASSFRRDSEAFF.

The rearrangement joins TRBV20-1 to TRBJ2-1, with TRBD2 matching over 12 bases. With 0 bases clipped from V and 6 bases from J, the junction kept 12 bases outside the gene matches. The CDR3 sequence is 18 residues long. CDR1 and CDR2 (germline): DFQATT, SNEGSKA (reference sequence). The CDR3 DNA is TGCAGTGCTAGAGATGGGGTACCTAGCGGGAGGGCCTTCAATGAGCAGTTCTTC. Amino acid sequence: CSARDGVPSGRAFNEQFF.

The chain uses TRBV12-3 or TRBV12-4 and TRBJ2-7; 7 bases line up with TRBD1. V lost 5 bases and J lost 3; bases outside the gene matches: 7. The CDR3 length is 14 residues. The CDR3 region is CASSMTGRIYEQYF. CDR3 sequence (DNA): TGTGCCAGCAGTATGACAGGGAGAATCTACGAGCAGTACTTC.

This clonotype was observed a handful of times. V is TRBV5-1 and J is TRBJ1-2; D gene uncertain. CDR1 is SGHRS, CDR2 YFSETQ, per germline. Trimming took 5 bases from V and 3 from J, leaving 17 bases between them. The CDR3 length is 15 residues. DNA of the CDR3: TGCGCCAGCAGAAATCGAGCAGACACAGACTATGGCTACACCTTC. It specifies CASRNRADTDYGYTF.

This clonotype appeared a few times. The CDR3 nucleotides are TGCAGTGCTAGGACTAGCGGGATCCAAAACATTCAGTACTTC. Translation: CSARTSGIQNIQYF. V and J are TRBV20-1 and TRBJ2-4; 11 positions match TRBD2. Losses at the gene ends were 3 bases for V and 5 bases for J; bases not matched to a gene: 3. This CDR3 has 14 residues. Germline CDR1 is DFQATT and CDR2 is SNEGSKA (reference sequence).

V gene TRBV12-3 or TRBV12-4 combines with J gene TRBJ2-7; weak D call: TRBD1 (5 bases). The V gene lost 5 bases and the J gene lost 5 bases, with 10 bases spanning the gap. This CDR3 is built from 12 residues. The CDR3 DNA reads TGTGCCAGCAGTCCGTGGGGCCACGAGCAGTACTTC. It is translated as CASSPWGHEQYF.